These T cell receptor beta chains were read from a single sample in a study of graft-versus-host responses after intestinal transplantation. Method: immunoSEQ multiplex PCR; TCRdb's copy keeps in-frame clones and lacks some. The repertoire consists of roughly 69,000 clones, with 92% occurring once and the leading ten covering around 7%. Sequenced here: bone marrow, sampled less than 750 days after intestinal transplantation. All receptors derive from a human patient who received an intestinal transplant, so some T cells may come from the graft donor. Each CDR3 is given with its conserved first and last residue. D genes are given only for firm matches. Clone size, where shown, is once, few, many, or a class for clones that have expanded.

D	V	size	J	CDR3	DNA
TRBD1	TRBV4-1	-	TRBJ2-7	CASSQVPGQGVYEQYF	TGCGCCAGCAGCCAAGTTCCAGGACAGGGAGTCTACGAGCAGTACTTC
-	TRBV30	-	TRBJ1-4	CAWSVGFDEKLFF	TGTGCCTGGAGTGTTGGTTTTGATGAAAAACTGTTTTTT
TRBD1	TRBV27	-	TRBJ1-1	CASSFTGGTTEAFF	TGTGCCAGCAGCTTCACAGGGGGCACGACTGAAGCTTTCTTT
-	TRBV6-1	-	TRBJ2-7	CASSSAYEQYF	TGTGCCAGCAGCAGCGCGTACGAGCAGTACTTC
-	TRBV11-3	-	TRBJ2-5	CASSSYVASQETQYF	TGTGCCAGCAGTTCTTACGTAGCCTCCCAAGAGACCCAGTACTTC
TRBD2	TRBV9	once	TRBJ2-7	CASRNGLALKYF	TGTGCCAGCCGCAACGGACTAGCGCTGAAGTACTTC
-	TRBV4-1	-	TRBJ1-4	CASSHLAGAGTNEKLFF	TGCGCCAGCAGCCATCTCGCGGGCGCTGGGACTAATGAAAAACTGTTTTTT
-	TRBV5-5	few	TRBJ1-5	CASSWRGAGPDQPQHF	TGTGCCAGCAGCTGGAGGGGGGCAGGGCCTGATCAGCCCCAGCATTTT
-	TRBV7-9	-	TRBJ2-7	CASSHTQVSYEQYF	TGTGCCAGCAGCCATACACAGGTGTCCTACGAGCAGTACTTC
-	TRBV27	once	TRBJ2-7	CASSLSGLEQYF	TGTGCCAGCAGTTTAAGTGGTTTGGAGCAGTACTTC
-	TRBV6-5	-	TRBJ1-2	CASSYSMTGTSYGYTF	TGTGCCAGCAGTTATTCTATGACAGGAACTAGCTATGGCTACACCTTC
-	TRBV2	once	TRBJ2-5	CASSVSRETQYF	TGTGCCAGCAGTGTCTCTCGAGAGACCCAGTACTTC
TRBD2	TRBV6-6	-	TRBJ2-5	CASSYAGEVETQYF	TGTGCCAGCAGTTACGCGGGAGAGGTTGAGACCCAGTACTTC
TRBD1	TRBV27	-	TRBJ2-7	CASSFRDRLYEQYF	TGTGCCAGCAGTTTTCGGGACAGGCTTTACGAGCAGTACTTC
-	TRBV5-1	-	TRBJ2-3	CASSLTEGRPPDTQYF	TGCGCCAGCAGCTTGACCGAGGGGCGGCCCCCAGATACGCAGTATTTT
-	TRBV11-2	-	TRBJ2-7	CASSLYREQYF	TGTGCCAGCAGCTTATATAGAGAGCAGTACTTC
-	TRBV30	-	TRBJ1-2	CAWSVLPRQPYGYTF	TGTGCCTGGAGTGTTCTTCCCCGGCAGCCGTATGGCTACACCTTC
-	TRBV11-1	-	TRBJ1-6	CASIGVRIGSQKTNSPLHF	TGTGCCAGCATTGGGGTGCGTATTGGATCTCAGAAGACTAATTCACCCCTCCACTTT
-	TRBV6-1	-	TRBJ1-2	CASSEQGYGYTF	TGTGCCAGCAGTGAACAGGGGTATGGCTACACCTTC
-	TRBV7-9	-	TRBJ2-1	CASRARSNEQFF	TGTGCCAGCAGGGCTAGGAGCAATGAGCAGTTCTTC
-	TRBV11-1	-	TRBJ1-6	CASSFENSPLHF	TGTGCCAGCAGCTTCGAGAATTCACCCCTCCACTTT
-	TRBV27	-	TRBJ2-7	CASSYAFGTYEQYF	TGTGCCAGCAGTTACGCATTCGGGACCTACGAGCAGTACTTC
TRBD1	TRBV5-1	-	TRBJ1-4	CASSLIPGQGGEKLFF	TGCGCCAGCAGCTTAATACCGGGACAGGGTGGGGAAAAACTGTTTTTT
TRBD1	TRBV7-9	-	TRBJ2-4	CASSLALPGGKNIQYF	TGTGCCAGCAGCTTAGCGCTGCCAGGGGGAAAAAACATTCAGTACTTC
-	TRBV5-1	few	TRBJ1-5	CASSPGTDYSNQPQHF	TGCGCCAGCAGCCCAGGGACGGATTATAGCAATCAGCCCCAGCATTTT
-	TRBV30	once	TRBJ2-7	CAWSVREQYF	TGTGCCTGGAGTGTACGCGAGCAGTACTTC
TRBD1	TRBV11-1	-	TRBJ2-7	CASSSHRGRHAYEQYF	TGTGCCAGCAGCAGTCACAGGGGGCGTCATGCCTACGAGCAGTACTTC
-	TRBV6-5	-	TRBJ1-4	CASSYRSHRDEKLFF	TGTGCCAGCAGTTACCGGAGCCACCGTGATGAAAAACTGTTTTTT
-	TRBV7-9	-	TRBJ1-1	CASTEKKGPNTEAFF	TGTGCCAGCACCGAGAAAAAGGGACCGAACACTGAAGCTTTCTTT
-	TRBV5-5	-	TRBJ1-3	CASSLAPKSGNTIYF	TGTGCCAGCAGCTTGGCCCCAAAATCTGGAAACACCATATATTTT
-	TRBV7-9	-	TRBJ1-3	CASSRIIDVDTIYF	TGTGCCAGCAGCCGAATTATAGACGTGGACACCATATATTTT
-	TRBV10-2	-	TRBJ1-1	CASSRQNTEAFF	TGCGCCAGCAGCAGACAGAACACTGAAGCTTTCTTT
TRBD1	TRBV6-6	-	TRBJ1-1	CATNFRTGRNTEAFF	TGTGCCACTAACTTCCGGACAGGGCGGAACACTGAAGCTTTCTTT
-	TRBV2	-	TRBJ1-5	CASSGTYQPQHF	TGTGCCAGCAGTGGGACGTATCAGCCCCAGCATTTT
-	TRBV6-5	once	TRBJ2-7	CASSRSPVTYEQYF	TGTGCCAGCAGTCGTAGCCCCGTTACCTACGAGCAGTACTTC
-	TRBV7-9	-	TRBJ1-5	CASSPPGAGDQPQHF	TGTGCCAGCAGCCCACCGGGGGCTGGGGATCAGCCCCAGCATTTT
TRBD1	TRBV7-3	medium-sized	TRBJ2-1	CASSLSSGTGPYNEQFF	TGTGCCAGCAGCTTGTCTTCTGGGACAGGGCCATACAATGAGCAGTTCTTC
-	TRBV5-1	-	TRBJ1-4	CASSQAAPNEKLFF	TGCGCCAGCAGTCAAGCCGCCCCAAATGAAAAACTGTTTTTT
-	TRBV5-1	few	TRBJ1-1	CASSSGQTTEAFF	TGCGCCAGCAGCTCTGGACAAACTACTGAAGCTTTCTTT
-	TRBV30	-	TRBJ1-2	CAWSQRLNYGYTF	TGTGCCTGGAGCCAAAGGCTTAACTATGGCTACACCTTC
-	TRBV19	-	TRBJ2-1	CASSIDHQPSYNEQFF	TGTGCCAGTAGTATAGATCACCAGCCCTCCTACAATGAGCAGTTCTTC
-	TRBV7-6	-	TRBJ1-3	CASSIGGSSGNTIYF	TGTGCCAGCAGCATCGGGGGGAGCTCTGGAAACACCATATATTTT
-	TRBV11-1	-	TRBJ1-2	CASSGTPLGVSYTF	TGTGCCAGCAGCGGGACCCCTCTAGGGGTAAGCTACACCTTC
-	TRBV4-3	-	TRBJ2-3	CASSSQRTQYF	TGCGCCAGCAGCTCCCAAAGGACGCAGTATTTT
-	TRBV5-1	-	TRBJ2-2	CASSFYENTGELFF	TGCGCCAGCAGCTTTTACGAGAACACCGGGGAGCTGTTTTTT
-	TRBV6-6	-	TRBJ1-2	CASTSGSSFGYTF	TGTGCCAGCACCTCGGGGAGCTCTTTTGGCTACACCTTC
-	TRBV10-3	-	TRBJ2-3	CAISDGYLSTDTQYF	TGTGCCATCAGTGATGGGTATCTGAGCACAGATACGCAGTATTTT
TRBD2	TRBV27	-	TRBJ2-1	CASRPEAGTSGSSYNEQFF	TGTGCCAGCCGACCGGAGGCGGGGACTAGCGGGTCCTCGTACAATGAGCAGTTCTTC
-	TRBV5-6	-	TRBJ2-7	CASSLGRGEQYF	TGTGCCAGCAGCTTGGGGCGAGGCGAGCAGTACTTC
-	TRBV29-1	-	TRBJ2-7	CSVGGSSSSYEQYF	TGCAGCGTTGGAGGTAGCAGTAGCTCCTACGAGCAGTACTTC
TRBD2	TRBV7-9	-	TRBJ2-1	CASSTGLVFLNEQFF	TGTGCCAGCAGCACCGGACTAGTATTCCTGAATGAGCAGTTCTTC
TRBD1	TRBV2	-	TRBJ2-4	CASSLGQGVWKSKNIQYF	TGTGCCAGCAGTCTCGGACAGGGGGTATGGAAATCCAAAAACATTCAGTACTTC
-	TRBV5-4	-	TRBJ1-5	CASSAGGNQPQHF	TGTGCCAGCAGCGCCGGAGGCAATCAGCCCCAGCATTTT
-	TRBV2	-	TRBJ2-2	CASSGSYTGELFF	TGTGCCAGCAGTGGTTCGTACACCGGGGAGCTGTTTTTT
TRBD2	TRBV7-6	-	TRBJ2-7	CASSPGQGGAEQYF	TGTGCCAGCAGCCCGGGTCAGGGAGGGGCCGAGCAGTACTTC